The source of this T cell receptor (beta chain) is a study of blood T cell repertoires in COVID-19. Study information: Samples taken during acute and convalescent COVID-19 were collected in the United States, Italy and Spain. T cells, B-cell-depleted T cells, or PBMCs supplied cDNA or gDNA.

Germline loops: CDR1 LNHNV, CDR2 YYDKDF (reference sequence). The CDR3 runs to 13 residues. V lost 11 bases and J lost 3; bases outside the gene matches: 6. Source study methods: Cell counts per sample came from amplifying reference gene primers. Clones were sequenced by immunoSEQ multiplex PCR, and TCRdb holds only the in-frame ones, with some missing. The V and J calls and clone size were taken over from that table, and D and trimming were inferred from the DNA. The table records roughly 150,000 clones, more than 80% of them present only once. The chain links TRBV15 to TRBJ2-7; 11 positions agree with TRBD2. The source is a woman aged 55-70 years with active COVID-19. The sequencing sample was made of peripheral blood. The CDR3 loop is CASGLAGNYEQYF. CDR3 DNA sequence: TGTGCCTCAGGACTAGCGGGTAACTACGAGCAGTACTTC.